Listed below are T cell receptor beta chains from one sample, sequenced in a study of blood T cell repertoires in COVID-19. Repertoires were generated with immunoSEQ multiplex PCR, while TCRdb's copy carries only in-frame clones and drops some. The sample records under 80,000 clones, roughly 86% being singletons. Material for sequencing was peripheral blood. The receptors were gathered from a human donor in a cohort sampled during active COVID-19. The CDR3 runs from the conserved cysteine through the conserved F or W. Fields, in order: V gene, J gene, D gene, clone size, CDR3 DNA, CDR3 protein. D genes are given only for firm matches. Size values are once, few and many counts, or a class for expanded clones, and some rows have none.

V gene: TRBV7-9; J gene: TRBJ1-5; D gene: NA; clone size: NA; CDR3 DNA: TGTGCCAGCAGCTTAGCCCGGGACACCTCTAATCAGCCCCAGCATTTT; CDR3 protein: CASSLARDTSNQPQHF
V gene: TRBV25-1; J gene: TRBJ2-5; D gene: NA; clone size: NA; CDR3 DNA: TGTGCCAGCAGGCAGGATTCCTTCACCCAGTACTTC; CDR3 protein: CASRQDSFTQYF
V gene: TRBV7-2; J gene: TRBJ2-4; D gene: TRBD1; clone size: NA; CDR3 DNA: TGTGCCAGCAGCTTAGGGACAGGGAAAAACATTCAGTACTTC; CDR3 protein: CASSLGTGKNIQYF
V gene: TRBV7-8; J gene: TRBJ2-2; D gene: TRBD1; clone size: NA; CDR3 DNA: TGTGCCAGCAGCTTAGTCAGGGGGCCCGGGGAGCTGTTTTTT; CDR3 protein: CASSLVRGPGELFF
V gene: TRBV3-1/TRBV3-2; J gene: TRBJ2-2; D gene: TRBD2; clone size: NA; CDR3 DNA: TGTGCCAGCAGCCAAGCTTTTCGATCCCATGACACTAGCGGGGGGACGTCGGGCACCGGGGAGCTGTTTTTT; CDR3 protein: CASSQAFRSHDTSGGTSGTGELFF
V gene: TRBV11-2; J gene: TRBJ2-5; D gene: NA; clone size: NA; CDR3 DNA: TGTGCCAGCAGCTTAGGGGGGGTTTGGGAGTCAGAGACCCAGTACTTC; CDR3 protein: CASSLGGVWESETQYF
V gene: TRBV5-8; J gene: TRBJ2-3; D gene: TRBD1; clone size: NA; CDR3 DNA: TGTGCCAGCAGCTTGGGACAGGGGAGGACAGATACGCAGTATTTT; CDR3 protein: CASSLGQGRTDTQYF
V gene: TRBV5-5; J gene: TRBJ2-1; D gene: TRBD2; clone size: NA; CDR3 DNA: TGTGCCAGCAGCCGCCGCGGGGGGACGGGCAATGAGCAGTTCTTC; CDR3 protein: CASSRRGGTGNEQFF
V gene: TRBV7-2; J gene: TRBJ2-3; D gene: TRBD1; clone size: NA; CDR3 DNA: TGTGCCAGCAGCTTAAGCCAGAGGGGGCCAGATACGCAGTATTTT; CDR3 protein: CASSLSQRGPDTQYF
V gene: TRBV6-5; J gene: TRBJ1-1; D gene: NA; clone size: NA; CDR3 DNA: TGTGCCAGCACCGGGAGGGCTGAAGCTTTCTTT; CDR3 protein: CASTGRAEAFF
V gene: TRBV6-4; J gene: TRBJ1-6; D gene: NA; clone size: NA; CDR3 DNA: TGTGCCAGCAGTCTCTCCTATAATTCACCCCTCCACTTT; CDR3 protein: CASSLSYNSPLHF
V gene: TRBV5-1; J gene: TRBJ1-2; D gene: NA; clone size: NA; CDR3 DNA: TGCGCCAGCAGCTTGGAAACAGGCCCGTATGGCTACACCTTC; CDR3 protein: CASSLETGPYGYTF
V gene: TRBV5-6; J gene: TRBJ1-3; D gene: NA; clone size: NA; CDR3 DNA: TGTGCCAGCAGCTTGCGAATGTTAAACAGGCCTGGAAACACCATATATTTT; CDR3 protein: CASSLRMLNRPGNTIYF
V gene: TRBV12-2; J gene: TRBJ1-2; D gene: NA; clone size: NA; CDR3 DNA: TGTGCAAGTCGCTTAGCACCACAGGGTCCTACCTACTATGGCTACACCTTC; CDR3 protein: CASRLAPQGPTYYGYTF
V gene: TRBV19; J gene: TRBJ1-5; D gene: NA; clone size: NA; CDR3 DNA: TGTGCCAGTAGTATCCCAGGACTTAGCAATCAGCCCCAGCATTTT; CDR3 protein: CASSIPGLSNQPQHF
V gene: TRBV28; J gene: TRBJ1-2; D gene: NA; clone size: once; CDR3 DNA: TGTGCCAGCAGTTTATTCGCGACTCCTGGCGACTATGGCTACACCTTC; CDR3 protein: CASSLFATPGDYGYTF
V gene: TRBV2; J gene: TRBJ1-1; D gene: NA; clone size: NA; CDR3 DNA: TGTGCCACGCAATTAGGACTCAGAAACACTGAAGCTTTCTTT; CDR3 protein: CATQLGLRNTEAFF
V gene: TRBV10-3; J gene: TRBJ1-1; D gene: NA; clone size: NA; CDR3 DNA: TGTGCCATCAGTTCAGGGGTGGGGAGGGACACTGAAGCTTTCTTT; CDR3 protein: CAISSGVGRDTEAFF